One T cell receptor (beta chain) is described in this entry. Within the sample, other DNA sequences also encode this same CDR3. This specimen belongs to a study of blood T cell repertoires in COVID-19. Study-wide context: Sources were T cells, B-cell-depleted T cells, or PBMCs; the material itself was cDNA or gDNA.

Per the original methods: By means of reference gene primer amplification, nucleated cell counts were estimated. Here immunoSEQ multiplex PCR was the method, and the copy in TCRdb shows in-frame clones only, minus some. V, J and clone size are those of that table, while D and trimming were read from the DNA. The top ten clones hold 7.2% of a sample with some 320,000 clones, approximately 85% of them seen once. Per germline, CDR1 MNHEY and CDR2 SVGAGI. V was cut by 2 bases and J by 2 bases, with 10 bases left in between. The CDR3 runs 14 residues. Sequencing was done on a sample of peripheral blood. The chain links TRBV6-5 to TRBJ2-7, with D tentatively TRBD1 (6 bases). The sequence came from a human donor in a cohort sampled during active COVID-19. The CDR3 loop reads CASSYGRGTYEQYF. As DNA, the CDR3 is TGTGCCAGCAGTTACGGCAGGGGAACCTACGAGCAGTACTTC.